This entry features one T cell receptor beta chain sequence. Time point meaning: peripheral blood 6 weeks after treatment start. This specimen comes from a study of PD-L1 blockade in urothelial cancer. For the study at large: Patients had undergone 0 to 3 prior chemotherapy regimens. The researchers analyzed blood 3 weeks (second dose) and 6 weeks after treatment start. Blood yielded a median of around 150,000 T cells per sample.

Into every PCR, synthetic TCR analog templates were spiked. Data came from immunoSEQ multiplex PCR; TCRdb stores just in-frame clones and leaves some out. The sample contains 40,000 to 45,000 clones, about four fifths of which appear only once. Sequenced here: PBMCs, sampled around atezolizumab (anti-PD-L1) treatment. The clonotype originates from a man in his fifties or sixties with urothelial cancer.

CDR3 residues: CAWSSSGGSPLHF. In DNA, the CDR3 is TGTGCCTGGAGTTCGTCAGGGGGTTCACCCCTCCACTTT. The gene calls are TRBV30 and TRBJ1-6; the match to TRBD1 covers 7 bases. Germline V gene data show CDR1 as GTSNPN and CDR2 as SVGIG (reference sequence). Trimming cost V 2 bases and J 9 bases; bases outside gene matches: 4. There are 13 residues in the CDR3.